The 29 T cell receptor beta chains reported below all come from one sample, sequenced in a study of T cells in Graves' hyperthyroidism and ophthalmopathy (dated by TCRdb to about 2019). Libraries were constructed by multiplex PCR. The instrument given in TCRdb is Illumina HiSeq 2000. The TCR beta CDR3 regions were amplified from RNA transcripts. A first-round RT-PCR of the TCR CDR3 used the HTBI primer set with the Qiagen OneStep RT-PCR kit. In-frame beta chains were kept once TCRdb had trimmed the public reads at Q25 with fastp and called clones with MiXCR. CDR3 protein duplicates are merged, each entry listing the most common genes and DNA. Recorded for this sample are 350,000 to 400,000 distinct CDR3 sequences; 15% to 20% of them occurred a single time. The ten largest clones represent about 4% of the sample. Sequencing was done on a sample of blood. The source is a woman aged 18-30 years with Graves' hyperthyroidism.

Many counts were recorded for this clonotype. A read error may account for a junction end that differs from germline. CDR3 DNA: TGTGCTAGCAGCTTATCAGCAGTGAACACCGGGGAGCTGTTTTTT. This encodes CASSLSAVNTGELFF. This chain uses TRBV7-7 with TRBJ2-2; D is ambiguous. The CDR3 consists of 15 residues. The germline V gene encodes CDR1 SSHAT and CDR2 FNYEAQ (reference sequence). Variable domain in full (rest from reference TRBV7-7 and TRBJ2-2): GAGVSQSPRYKVTKRGQDVTLRCDPISSHATLYWYQQALGQGPEFLTYFNYEAQPDKSGLPSDRFSAERPEGSISTLTIQRTEQRDSAMYRCASSLSAVNTGELFFGEGSRLTVL.

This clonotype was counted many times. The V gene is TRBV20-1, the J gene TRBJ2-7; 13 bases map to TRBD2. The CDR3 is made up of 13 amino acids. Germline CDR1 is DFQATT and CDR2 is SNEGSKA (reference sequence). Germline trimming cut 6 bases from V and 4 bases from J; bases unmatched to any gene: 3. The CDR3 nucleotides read TGCAGTGCCCTGACTAGCGGGGGGTACGAGCAGTACTTC. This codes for CSALTSGGYEQYF.

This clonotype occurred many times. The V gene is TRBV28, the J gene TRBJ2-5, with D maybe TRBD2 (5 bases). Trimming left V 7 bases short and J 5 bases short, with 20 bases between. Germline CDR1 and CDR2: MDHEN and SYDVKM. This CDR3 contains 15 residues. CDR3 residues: CASTLLGSTGETQYF. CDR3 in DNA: TGTGCCAGCACCCTCCTGGGCAGCACGGGGGAGACCCAGTACTTC.

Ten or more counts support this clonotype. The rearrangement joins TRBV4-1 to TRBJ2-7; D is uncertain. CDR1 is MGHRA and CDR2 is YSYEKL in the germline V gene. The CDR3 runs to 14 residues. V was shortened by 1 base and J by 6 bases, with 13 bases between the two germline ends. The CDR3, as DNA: TGCGCCAGCAGCCAAGCCGCAGGTGCCTCCGAGCAGTACTTC. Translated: CASSQAAGASEQYF.

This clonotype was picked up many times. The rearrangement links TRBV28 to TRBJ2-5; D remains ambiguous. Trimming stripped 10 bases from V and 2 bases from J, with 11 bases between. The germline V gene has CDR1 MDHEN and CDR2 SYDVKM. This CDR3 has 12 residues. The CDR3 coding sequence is TGTGCCACTTCCGGCGAACAAGAGACCCAGTACTTC. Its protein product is CATSGEQETQYF. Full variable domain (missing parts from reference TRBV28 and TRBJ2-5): DVKVTQSSRYLVKRTGEKVFLECVQDMDHENMFWYRQDPGLGLRLIYFSYDVKMKEKGDIPEGYSVSREKKERFSLILESASTNQTSMYLCATSGEQETQYFGPGTRLLVL.

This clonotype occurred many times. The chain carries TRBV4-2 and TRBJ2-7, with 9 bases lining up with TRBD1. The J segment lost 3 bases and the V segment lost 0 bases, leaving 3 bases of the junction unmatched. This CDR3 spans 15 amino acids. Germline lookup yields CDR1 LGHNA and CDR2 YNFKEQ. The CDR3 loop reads CASSQDGGQGYEQYF. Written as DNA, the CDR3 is TGTGCCAGCAGCCAAGATGGGGGACAGGGCTACGAGCAGTACTTC.

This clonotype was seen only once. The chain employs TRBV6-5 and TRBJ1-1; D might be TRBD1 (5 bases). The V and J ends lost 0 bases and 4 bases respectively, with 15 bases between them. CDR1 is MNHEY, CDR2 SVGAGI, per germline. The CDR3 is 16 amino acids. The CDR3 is CASSYSYSRVRTEAFF. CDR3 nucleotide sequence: TGTGCCAGCAGTTACTCATACTCCAGGGTGCGCACTGAAGCTTTCTTT.

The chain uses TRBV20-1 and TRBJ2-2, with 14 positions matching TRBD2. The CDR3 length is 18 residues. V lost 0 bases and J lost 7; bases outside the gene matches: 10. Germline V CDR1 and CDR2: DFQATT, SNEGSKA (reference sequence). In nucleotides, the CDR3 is TGCAGTGCTAGAGATCCCCGACTAGCGGGGGGGCCGGACGGGGAGCTGTTTTTT. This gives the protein CSARDPRLAGGPDGELFF.

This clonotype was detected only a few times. CDR3: CASSSIPLYEQYF. The CDR3 DNA sequence: TGTGCCAGCAGTTCTATCCCTCTCTACGAGCAGTACTTC. V usage is TRBV6-5 and J usage is TRBJ2-7; D not certain. CDR3 size: 13 residues. The germline V and J ends were trimmed by 4 bases and 3 bases, with 10 bases remaining between them. Germline loops: CDR1 MNHEY, CDR2 SVGAGI.

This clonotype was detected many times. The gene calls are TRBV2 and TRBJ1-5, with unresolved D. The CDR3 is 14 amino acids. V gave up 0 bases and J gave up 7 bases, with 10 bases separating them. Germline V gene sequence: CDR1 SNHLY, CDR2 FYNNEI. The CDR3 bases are TGTGCCAGCAGTGAAGCCAAGTTATCACAGCCCCAGCATTTT. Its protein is CASSEAKLSQPQHF. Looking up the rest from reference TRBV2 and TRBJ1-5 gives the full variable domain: EPEVTQTPSHQVTQMGQEVILRCVPISNHLYFYWYRQILGQKVEFLVSFYNNEISEKSEIFDDQFSVERPDGSNFTLKIRSTKLEDSAMYFCASSEAKLSQPQHFGDGTRLSIL.

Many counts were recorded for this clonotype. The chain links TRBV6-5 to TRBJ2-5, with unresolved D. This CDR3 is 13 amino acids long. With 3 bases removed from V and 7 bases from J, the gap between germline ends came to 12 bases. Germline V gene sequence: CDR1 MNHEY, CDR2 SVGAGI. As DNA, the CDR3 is TGTGCCAGCAGTTATGATGACCGTGCGACCCAGTACTTC. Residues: CASSYDDRATQYF.

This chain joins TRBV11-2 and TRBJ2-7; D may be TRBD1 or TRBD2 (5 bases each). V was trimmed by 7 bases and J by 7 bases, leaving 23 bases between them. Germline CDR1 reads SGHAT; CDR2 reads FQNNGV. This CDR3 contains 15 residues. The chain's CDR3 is CASTRSRDPGGEQYF. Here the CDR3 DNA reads TGTGCCAGCACCCGATCCAGGGACCCGGGTGGAGAGCAGTACTTC. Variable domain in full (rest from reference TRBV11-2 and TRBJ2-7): EAGVAQSPRYKIIEKRQSVAFWCNPISGHATLYWYQQILGQGPKLLIQFQNNGVVDDSQLPKDRFSAERLKGVDSTLKIQPAKLEDSAVYLCASTRSRDPGGEQYFGPGTRLTVT.

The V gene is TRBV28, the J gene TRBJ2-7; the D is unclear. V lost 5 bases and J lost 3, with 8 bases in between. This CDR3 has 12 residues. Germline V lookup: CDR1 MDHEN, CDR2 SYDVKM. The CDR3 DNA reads TGTGCCAGCAGTAACTGGGGCTACGAGCAGTACTTC. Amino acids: CASSNWGYEQYF. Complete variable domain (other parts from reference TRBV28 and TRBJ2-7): DVKVTQSSRYLVKRTGEKVFLECVQDMDHENMFWYRQDPGLGLRLIYFSYDVKMKEKGDIPEGYSVSREKKERFSLILESASTNQTSMYLCASSNWGYEQYFGPGTRLTVT.

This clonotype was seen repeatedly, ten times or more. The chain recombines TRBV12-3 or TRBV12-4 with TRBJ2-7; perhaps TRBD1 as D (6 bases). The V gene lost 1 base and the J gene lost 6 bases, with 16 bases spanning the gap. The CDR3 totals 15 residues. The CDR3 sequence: CASSLVYRETGEQYF. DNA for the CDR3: TGTGCCAGCAGTTTAGTCTACAGGGAGACAGGCGAGCAGTACTTC.

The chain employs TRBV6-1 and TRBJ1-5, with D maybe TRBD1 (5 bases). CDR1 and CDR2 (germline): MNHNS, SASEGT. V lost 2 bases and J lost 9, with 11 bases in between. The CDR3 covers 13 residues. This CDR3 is CASSEMGPSPQHF. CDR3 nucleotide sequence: TGTGCCAGCAGTGAAATGGGACCCTCGCCCCAGCATTTT.

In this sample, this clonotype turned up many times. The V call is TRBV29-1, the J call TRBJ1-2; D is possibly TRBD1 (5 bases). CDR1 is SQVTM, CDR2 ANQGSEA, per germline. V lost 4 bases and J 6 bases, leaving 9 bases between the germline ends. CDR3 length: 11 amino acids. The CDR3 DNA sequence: TGCAGCGTTGGACAGTTAGATGGCTACACCTTC. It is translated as CSVGQLDGYTF.

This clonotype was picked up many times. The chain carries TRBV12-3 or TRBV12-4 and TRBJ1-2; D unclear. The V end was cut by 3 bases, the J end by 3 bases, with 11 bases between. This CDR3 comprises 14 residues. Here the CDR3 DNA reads TGTGCCAGCAGTTTGATAAGGGATCACTATGGCTACACCTTC. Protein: CASSLIRDHYGYTF.

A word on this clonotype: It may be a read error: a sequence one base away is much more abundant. CDR3 residues: CASRRTGYEQYV. The CDR3 coding sequence is TGTGCCAGCAGACGGACGGGCTACGAGCAGTACGTC. The chain uses TRBV28 and TRBJ2-7, with D unclear. The germline V and J ends were trimmed by 6 bases and 3 bases, with 9 bases remaining between them. This CDR3 is 12 amino acids long. The germline V gene encodes CDR1 MDHEN and CDR2 SYDVKM.

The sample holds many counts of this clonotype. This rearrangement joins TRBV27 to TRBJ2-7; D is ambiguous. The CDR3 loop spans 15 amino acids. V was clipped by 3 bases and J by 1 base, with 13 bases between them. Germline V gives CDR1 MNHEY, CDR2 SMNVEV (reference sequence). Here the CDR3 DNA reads TGTGCCAGCAGTTTCGGCGGTTCCTTGTCCTACGAGCAGTACTTC. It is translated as CASSFGGSLSYEQYF.

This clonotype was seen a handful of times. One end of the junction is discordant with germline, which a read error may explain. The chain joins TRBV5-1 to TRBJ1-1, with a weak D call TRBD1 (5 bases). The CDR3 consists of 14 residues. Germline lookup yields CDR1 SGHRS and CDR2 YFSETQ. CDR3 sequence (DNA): TGCGCCATCAGCTTGCAGGGAATGGACACTGAAGCTTTCTTT. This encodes CAISLQGMDTEAFF.

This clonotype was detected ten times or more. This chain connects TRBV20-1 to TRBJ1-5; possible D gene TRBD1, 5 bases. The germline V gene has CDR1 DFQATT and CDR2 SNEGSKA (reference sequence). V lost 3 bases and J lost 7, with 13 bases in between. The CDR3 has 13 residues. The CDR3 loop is CSARGPGDQPQHF. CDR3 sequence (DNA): TGCAGTGCTAGGGGTCCGGGGGACCAGCCCCAGCATTTT.

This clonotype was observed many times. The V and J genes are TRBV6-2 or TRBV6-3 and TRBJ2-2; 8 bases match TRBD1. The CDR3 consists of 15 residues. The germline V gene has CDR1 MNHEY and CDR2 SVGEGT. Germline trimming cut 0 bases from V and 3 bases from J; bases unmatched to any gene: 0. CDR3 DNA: TGTGCCAGCAGTTACTCGGACAGGGACACCGGGGAGCTGTTTTTT. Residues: CASSYSDRDTGELFF.

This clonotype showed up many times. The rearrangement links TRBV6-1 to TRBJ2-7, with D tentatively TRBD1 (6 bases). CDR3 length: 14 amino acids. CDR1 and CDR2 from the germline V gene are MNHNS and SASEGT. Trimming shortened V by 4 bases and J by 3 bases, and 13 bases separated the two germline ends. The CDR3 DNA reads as TGTGCCAGCAGTGCGAACACAGGGTACTACGAGCAGTACTTC. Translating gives CASSANTGYYEQYF.

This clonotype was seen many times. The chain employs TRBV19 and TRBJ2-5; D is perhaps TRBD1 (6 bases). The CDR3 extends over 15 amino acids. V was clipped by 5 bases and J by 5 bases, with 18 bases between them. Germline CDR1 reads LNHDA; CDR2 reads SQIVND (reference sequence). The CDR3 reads CASSVASGVSETQYF. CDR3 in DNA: TGTGCCAGTAGTGTCGCCTCAGGGGTTTCGGAGACCCAGTACTTC.

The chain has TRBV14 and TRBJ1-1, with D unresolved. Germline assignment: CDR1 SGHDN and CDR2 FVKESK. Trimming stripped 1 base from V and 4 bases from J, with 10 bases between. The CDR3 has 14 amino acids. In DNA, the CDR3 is TGTGCCAGCAGCCAAGTTTCTTGGGGCACTGAAGCTTTCTTT. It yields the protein CASSQVSWGTEAFF.

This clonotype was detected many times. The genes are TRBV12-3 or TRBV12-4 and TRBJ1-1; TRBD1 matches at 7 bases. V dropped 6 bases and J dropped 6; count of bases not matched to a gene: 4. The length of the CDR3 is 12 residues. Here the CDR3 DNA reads TGTGCCAGCAGAGGGGGCGAGGCTGAAGCTTTCTTT. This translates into CASRGGEAEAFF.

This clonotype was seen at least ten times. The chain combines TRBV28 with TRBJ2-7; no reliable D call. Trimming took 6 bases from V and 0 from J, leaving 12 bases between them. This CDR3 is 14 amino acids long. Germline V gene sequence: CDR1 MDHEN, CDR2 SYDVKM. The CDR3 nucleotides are TGTGCCAGCAGCCGGCAGCCGGACTCCTACGAGCAGTACTTC. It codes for CASSRQPDSYEQYF.

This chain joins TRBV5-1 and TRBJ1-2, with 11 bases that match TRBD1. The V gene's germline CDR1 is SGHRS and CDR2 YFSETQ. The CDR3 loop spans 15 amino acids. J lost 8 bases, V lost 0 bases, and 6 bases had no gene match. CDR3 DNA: TGCGCCAGCAGCTTGGGGACAGGGGGCTTGTACGGCTACACCTTC. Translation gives CASSLGTGGLYGYTF.

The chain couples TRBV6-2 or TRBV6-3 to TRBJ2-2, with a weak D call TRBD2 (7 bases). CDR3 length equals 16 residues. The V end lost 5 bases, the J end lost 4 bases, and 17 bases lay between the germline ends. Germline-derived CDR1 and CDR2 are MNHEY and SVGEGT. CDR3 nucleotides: TGTGCCAGCAGTGGTGGACTAGGCAGGGGCACCGGGGAGCTGTTTTTT. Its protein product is CASSGGLGRGTGELFF.